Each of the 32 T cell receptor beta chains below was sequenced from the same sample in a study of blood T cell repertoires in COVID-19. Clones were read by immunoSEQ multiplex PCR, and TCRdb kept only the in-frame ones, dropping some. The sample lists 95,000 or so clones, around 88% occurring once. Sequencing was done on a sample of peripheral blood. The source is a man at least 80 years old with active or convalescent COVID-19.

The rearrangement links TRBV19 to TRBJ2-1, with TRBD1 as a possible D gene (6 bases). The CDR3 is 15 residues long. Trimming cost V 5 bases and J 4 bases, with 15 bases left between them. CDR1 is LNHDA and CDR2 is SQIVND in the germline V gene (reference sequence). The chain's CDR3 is CASSLQGRVYNEQFF. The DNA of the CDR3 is TGTGCCAGTAGTCTACAGGGTCGGGTATACAATGAGCAGTTCTTC.

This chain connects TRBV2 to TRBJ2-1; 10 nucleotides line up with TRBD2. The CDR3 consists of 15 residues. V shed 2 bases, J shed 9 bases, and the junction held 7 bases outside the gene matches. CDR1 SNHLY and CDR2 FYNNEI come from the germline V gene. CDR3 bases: TGTGCCAGCAGTGAAAGCGGGAGGGCCTCGGGTGAGCAGTTCTTC. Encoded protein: CASSESGRASGEQFF.

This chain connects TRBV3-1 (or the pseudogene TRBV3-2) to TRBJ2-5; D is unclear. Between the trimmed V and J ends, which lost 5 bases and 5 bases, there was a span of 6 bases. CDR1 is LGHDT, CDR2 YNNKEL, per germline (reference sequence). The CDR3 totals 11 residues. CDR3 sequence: CASSARETQYF. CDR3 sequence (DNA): TGTGCCAGCAGCGCCCGGGAGACCCAGTACTTC.

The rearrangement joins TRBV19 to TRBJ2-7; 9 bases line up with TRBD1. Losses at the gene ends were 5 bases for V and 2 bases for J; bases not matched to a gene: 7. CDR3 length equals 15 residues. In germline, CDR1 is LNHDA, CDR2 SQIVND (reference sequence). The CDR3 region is CASSQGDRAPYEQYF. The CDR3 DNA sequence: TGTGCCAGTAGTCAGGGGGACAGGGCACCCTACGAGCAGTACTTC. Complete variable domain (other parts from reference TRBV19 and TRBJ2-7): DGGITQSPKYLFRKEGQNVTLSCEQNLNHDAMYWYRQDPGQGLRLIYYSQIVNDFQKGDIAEGYSVSREKKESFPLTVTSAQKNPTAFYLCASSQGDRAPYEQYFGPGTRLTVT.

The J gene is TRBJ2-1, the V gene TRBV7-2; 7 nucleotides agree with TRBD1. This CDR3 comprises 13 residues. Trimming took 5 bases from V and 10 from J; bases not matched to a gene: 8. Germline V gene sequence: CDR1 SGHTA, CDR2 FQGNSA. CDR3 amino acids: CASSARQGGEQFF. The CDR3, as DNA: TGTGCCAGCAGCGCCCGACAGGGTGGGGAGCAGTTCTTC.

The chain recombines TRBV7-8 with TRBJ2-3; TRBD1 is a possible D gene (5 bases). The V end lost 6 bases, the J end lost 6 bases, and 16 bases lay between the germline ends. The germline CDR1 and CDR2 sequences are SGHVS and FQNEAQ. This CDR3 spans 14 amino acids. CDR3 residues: CASSPPGRADTQYF. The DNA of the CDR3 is TGTGCCAGCAGTCCCCCTGGCAGGGCTGATACGCAGTATTTT.

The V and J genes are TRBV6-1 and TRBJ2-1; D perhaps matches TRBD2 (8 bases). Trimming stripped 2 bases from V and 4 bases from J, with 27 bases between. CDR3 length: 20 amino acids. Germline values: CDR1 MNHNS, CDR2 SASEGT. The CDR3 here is CASSEQPNYRGREGYNEQFF. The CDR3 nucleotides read TGTGCCAGCAGTGAACAACCCAATTACAGGGGACGGGAGGGGTACAATGAGCAGTTCTTC.

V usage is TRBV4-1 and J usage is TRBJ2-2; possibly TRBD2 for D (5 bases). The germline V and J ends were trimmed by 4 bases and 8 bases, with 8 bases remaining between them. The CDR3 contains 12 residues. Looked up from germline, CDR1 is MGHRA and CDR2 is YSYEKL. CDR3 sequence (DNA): TGCGCCAGCAGCCGAGGCGGGGGGGAGCTGTTTTTT. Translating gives CASSRGGGELFF.

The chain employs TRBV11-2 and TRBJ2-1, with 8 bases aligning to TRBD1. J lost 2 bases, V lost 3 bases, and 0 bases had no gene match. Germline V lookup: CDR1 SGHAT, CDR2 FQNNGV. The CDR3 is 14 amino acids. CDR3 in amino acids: CASSLDRAYNEQFF. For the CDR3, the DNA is TGTGCCAGCAGCTTGGACAGGGCCTACAATGAGCAGTTCTTC.

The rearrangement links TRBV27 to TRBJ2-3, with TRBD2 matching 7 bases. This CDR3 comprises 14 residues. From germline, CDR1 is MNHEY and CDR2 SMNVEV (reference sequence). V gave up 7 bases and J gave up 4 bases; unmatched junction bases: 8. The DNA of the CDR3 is TGTGCCAGCACCCAAAGACTAGCTTCAGATACGCAGTATTTT. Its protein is CASTQRLASDTQYF.

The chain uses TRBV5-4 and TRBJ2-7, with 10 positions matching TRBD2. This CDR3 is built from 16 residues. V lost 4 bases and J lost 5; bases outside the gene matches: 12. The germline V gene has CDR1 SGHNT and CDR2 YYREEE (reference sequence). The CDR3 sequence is CASSPIGGTSANEQYF. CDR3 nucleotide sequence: TGTGCCAGCAGCCCGATCGGCGGGACTAGCGCTAACGAGCAGTACTTC.

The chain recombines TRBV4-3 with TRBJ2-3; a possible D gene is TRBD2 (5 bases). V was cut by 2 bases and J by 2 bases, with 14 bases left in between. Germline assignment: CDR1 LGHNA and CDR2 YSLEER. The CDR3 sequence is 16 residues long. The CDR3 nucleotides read TGCGCCAGCAGCCAACAAAGCGGTGCCTTCACAGATACGCAGTATTTT. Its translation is CASSQQSGAFTDTQYF.

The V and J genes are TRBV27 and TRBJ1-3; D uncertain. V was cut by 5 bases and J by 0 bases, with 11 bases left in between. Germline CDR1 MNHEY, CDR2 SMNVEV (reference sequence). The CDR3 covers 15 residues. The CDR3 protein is CASSPLGFSGNTIYF. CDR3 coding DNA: TGTGCCAGCAGTCCTCTGGGCTTCTCTGGAAACACCATATATTTT.

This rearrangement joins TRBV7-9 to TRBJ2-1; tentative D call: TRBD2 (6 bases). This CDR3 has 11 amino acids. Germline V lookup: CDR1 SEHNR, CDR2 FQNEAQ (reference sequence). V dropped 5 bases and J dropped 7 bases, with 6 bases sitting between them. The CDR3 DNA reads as TGTGCCAGCAGCCGGGAGAATGAGCAGTTCTTC. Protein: CASSRENEQFF.

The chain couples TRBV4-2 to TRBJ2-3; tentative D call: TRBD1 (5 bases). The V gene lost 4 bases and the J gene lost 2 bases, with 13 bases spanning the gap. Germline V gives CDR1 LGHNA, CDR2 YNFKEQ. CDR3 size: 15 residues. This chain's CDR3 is CASSRGVEITDTQYF. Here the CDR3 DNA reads TGTGCCAGCAGCCGGGGCGTGGAGATCACAGATACGCAGTATTTT.

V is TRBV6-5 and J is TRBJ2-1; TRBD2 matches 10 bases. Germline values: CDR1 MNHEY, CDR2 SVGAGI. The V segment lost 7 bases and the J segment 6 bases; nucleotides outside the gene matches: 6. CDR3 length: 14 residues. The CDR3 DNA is TGTGCCAGCACCCGGACTAGCGGCCTCAATGAGCAGTTCTTC. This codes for CASTRTSGLNEQFF.

CDR3 DNA sequence: TGTGCCAGCTCTATGGAGACCCAGTACTTC. It specifies CASSMETQYF. The V gene is TRBV6-6, the J gene TRBJ2-5; D remains unclear. Germline CDR1 MNHNY, CDR2 SVGAGI (reference sequence). This CDR3 region has 10 residues. V was pared by 8 bases and J by 5 bases, with 6 bases between.

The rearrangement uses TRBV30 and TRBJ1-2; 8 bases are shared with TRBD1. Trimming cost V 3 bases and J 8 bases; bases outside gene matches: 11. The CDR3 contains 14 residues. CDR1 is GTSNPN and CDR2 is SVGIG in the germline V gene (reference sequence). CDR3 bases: TGTGCCTGGAGCCTGACAGGGGATCTTCGCGGCTACACCTTC. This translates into CAWSLTGDLRGYTF.

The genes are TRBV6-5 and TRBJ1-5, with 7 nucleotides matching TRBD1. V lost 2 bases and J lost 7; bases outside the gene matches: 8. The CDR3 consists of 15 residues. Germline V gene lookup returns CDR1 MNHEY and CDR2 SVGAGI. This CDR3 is CASSYTGARGQPQHF. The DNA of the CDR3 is TGTGCCAGCAGTTACACAGGGGCGAGAGGCCAGCCCCAGCATTTT.

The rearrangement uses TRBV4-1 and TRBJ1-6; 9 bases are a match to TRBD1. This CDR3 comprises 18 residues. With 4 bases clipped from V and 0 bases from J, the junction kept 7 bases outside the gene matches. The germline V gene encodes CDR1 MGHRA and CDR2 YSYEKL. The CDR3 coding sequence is TGCGCCAGCAGCCTCCAGACAGGGGGGACCTCCTATAATTCACCCCTCCACTTT. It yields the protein CASSLQTGGTSYNSPLHF.

CDR3 region: CASSYLSGQGMGNQPQHF. CDR3 bases: TGTGCCAGCAGTTACTTATCGGGACAGGGGATGGGCAATCAGCCCCAGCATTTT. The chain combines TRBV6-2 or TRBV6-3 with TRBJ1-5; 10 bases fit TRBD1. The V gene end was trimmed by 1 base and the J gene end by 2 bases; junction bases not matched to a gene: 8. Looked up from germline, CDR1 is MNHEY and CDR2 is SVGEGT. The CDR3 spans 18 residues.

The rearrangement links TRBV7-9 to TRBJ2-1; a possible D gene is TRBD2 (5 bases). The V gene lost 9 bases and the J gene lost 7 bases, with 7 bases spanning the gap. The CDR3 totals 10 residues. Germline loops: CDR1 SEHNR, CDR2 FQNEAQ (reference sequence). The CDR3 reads CASRGNEQFF. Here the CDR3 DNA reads TGTGCCAGTCGGGGAAATGAGCAGTTCTTC.

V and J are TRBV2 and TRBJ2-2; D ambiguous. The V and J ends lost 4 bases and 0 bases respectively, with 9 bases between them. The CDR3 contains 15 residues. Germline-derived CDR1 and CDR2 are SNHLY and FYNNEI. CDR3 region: CASSAQSANTGELFF. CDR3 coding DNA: TGTGCCAGCAGTGCACAGTCCGCGAACACCGGGGAGCTGTTTTTT.

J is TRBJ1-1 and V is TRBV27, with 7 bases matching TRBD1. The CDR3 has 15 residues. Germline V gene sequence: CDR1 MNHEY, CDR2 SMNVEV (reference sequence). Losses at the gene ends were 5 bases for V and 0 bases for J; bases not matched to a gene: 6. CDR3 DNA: TGTGCCAGCAGTCGTTCGGGACAGATGAACACTGAAGCTTTCTTT. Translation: CASSRSGQMNTEAFF.

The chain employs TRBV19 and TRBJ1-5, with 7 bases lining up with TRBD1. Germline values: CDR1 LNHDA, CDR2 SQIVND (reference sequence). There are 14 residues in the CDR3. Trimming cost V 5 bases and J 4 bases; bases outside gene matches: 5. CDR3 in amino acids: CASSPQQGNQPQHF. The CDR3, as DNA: TGTGCCAGTAGTCCCCAACAGGGGAATCAGCCCCAGCATTTT. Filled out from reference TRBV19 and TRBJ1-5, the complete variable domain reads DGGITQSPKYLFRKEGQNVTLSCEQNLNHDAMYWYRQDPGQGLRLIYYSQIVNDFQKGDIAEGYSVSREKKESFPLTVTSAQKNPTAFYLCASSPQQGNQPQHFGDGTRLSIL.

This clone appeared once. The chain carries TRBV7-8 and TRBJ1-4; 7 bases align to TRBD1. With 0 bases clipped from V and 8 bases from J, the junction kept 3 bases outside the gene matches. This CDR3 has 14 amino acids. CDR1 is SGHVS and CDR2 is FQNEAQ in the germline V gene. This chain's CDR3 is CASSLATGREKLFF. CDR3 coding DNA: TGTGCCAGCAGCTTAGCGACAGGGAGGGAAAAACTGTTTTTT. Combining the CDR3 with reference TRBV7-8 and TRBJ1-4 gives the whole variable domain GAGVSQSPRYKVAKRGQDVALRCDPISGHVSLFWYQQALGQGPEFLTYFQNEAQLDKSGLPSDRFFAERPEGSVSTLKIQRTQQEDSAVYLCASSLATGREKLFFGSGTQLSVL.

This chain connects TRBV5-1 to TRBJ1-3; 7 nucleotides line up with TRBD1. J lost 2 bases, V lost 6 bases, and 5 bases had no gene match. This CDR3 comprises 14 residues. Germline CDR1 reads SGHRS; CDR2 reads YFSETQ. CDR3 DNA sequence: TGCGCCAGCAAGATGACAGGGACTGGAAACACCATATATTTT. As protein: CASKMTGTGNTIYF.

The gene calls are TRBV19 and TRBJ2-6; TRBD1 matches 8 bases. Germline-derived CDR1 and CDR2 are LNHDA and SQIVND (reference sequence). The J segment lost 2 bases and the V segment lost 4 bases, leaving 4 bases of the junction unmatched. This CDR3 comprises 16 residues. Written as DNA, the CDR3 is TGTGCCAGTAGTAGCCGGGACAGGCCTGGGGCCAACGTCCTGACTTTC. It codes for CASSSRDRPGANVLTF.

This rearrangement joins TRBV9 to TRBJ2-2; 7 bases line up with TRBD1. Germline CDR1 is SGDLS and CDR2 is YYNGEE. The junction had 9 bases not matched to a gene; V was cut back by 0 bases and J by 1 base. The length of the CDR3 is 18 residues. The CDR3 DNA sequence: TGTGCCAGCAGCGTAGGTACCCCTGACAGGGTGAACACCGGGGAGCTGTTTTTT. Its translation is CASSVGTPDRVNTGELFF.

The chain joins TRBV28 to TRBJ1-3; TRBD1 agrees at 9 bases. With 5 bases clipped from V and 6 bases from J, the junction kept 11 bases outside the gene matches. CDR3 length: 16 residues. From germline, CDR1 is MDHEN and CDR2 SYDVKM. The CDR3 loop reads CASSVNSGTGLNTIYF. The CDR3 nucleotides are TGTGCCAGCAGTGTCAATTCCGGGACAGGGTTAAACACCATATATTTT. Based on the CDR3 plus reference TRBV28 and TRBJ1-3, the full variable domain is DVKVTQSSRYLVKRTGEKVFLECVQDMDHENMFWYRQDPGLGLRLIYFSYDVKMKEKGDIPEGYSVSREKKERFSLILESASTNQTSMYLCASSVNSGTGLNTIYFGEGSWLTVV.

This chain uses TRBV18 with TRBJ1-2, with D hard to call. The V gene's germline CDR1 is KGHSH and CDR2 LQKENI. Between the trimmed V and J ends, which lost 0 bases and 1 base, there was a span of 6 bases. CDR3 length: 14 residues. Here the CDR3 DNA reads TGTGCCAGCTCACCACCGGGCGTTAACTATGGCTACACCTTC. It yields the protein CASSPPGVNYGYTF.

CDR3 in amino acids: CASSLGSGRGRGTEAFF. CDR3 DNA: TGCGCCAGCAGCTTGGGATCGGGCAGGGGGCGCGGAACTGAAGCTTTCTTT. The chain joins TRBV5-1 to TRBJ1-1; 8 nucleotides align to TRBD1. The germline CDR1 and CDR2 sequences are SGHRS and YFSETQ. This CDR3 is 17 amino acids long. The V gene end was trimmed by 0 bases and the J gene end by 5 bases; junction bases not matched to a gene: 12. Together with reference TRBV5-1 and TRBJ1-1, the CDR3 gives the full variable domain: KAGVTQTPRYLIKTRGQQVTLSCSPISGHRSVSWYQQTPGQGLQFLFEYFSETQRNKGNFPGRFSGRQFSNSRSEMNVSTLELGDSALYLCASSLGSGRGRGTEAFFGQGTRLTVV.